The rows below give T cell receptor beta chains drawn from one sample of a study of patients and donors after allogeneic stem cell transplantation. TCRdb recomputed calls from the RT-PCR reads with MiXCR, one row per CDR3 protein. The sample consists of approximately 200,000 distinct CDR3 sequences, less than 50% of them appearing once. The sequencing sample was made of blood, either unsorted or a sorted T cell fraction (not recorded which). Every receptor here comes from a human donor who was either an allogeneic HSCT recipient or a stem cell or donor lymphocyte infusion donor (not recorded which). It is not recorded whose cells these are; they may come from a transplant donor. Each CDR3 is given with its conserved first and last residue. Fields, in order: J gene, clone size, V gene, D gene, CDR3 protein, CDR3 DNA. A D gene is named only where the DNA matches it firmly. Expanded clones are given a class, and other clones once, few, many or no size at all.

>TRBJ2-1|-|TRBV11-2|TRBD1
CASSLVRDRGNEQFF
TGTGCCAGCAGCTTAGTTCGGGACAGGGGAAATGAGCAGTTCTTC
>TRBJ2-6|-|TRBV4-1|-
CASSSMTGTGANVLTF
TGCGCCAGCAGTTCAATGACAGGAACTGGGGCCAACGTCCTGACTTTC
>TRBJ1-2|-|TRBV28|TRBD1
CASSLLRQGIHGYTF
TGTGCCAGCAGTTTATTGCGACAGGGAATTCATGGCTACACCTTC
>TRBJ1-4|few|TRBV7-2|-
CASSLVSPGQKLFF
TGTGCCAGCAGCTTAGTATCCCCGGGCCAAAAACTGTTTTTT
>TRBJ2-1|-|TRBV6-5|TRBD2
CASSYGAAGGLYNEQFF
TGTGCCAGCAGTTACGGGGCCGCGGGGGGGCTCTACAATGAGCAGTTCTTC
>TRBJ1-1|once|TRBV6-2/TRBV6-3|TRBD1
CASSYSAPTGRTMNTEAFF
TGTGCCAGCAGTTACAGTGCCCCGACAGGGCGGACCATGAACACTGAAGCTTTCTTT
>TRBJ1-1|-|TRBV20-1|-
CSARKGWDTEAFF
TGCAGTGCTAGGAAAGGGTGGGACACTGAAGCTTTCTTT
>TRBJ1-1|many|TRBV12-3/TRBV12-4|-
CASSFRGGGTEAFF
TGTGCCAGCAGTTTCCGCGGAGGGGGCACTGAAGCTTTCTTT
>TRBJ1-2|few|TRBV5-5|TRBD1
CASSPLRQGIPYGYTF
TGTGCCAGCAGCCCATTGAGACAGGGGATCCCCTATGGCTACACCTTC
>TRBJ1-2|-|TRBV7-2|TRBD1
CASSRRTGVDYGYTF
TGTGCCAGCAGCAGACGGACAGGGGTGGACTATGGCTACACCTTC
>TRBJ2-7|-|TRBV12-3/TRBV12-4|-
CASSYPGAYEQYF
TGTGCCAGCAGTTACCCTGGGGCCTACGAGCAGTACTTC
>TRBJ1-2|-|TRBV4-2|-
CASSQVSWGPNYGYTF
TGTGCCAGCAGCCAAGTCAGTTGGGGGCCGAACTATGGCTACACCTTC
>TRBJ1-1|-|TRBV5-1|-
CASSLAVGVNTEAFF
TGCGCCAGCAGCTTGGCCGTCGGGGTGAACACTGAAGCTTTCTTT
>TRBJ1-6|few|TRBV27|-
CASRFSYNSPLHF
TGTGCCAGCAGGTTCTCCTATAATTCACCCCTCCACTTT
>TRBJ1-2|-|TRBV13|TRBD1
CASSPQGDSGYTF
TGTGCCAGCAGCCCCCAGGGGGATTCGGGCTACACCTTC
>TRBJ2-1|-|TRBV27|TRBD2
CASSPPGGGNEQFF
TGTGCCAGCTCCCCCCCAGGCGGGGGGAATGAGCAGTTCTTC
>TRBJ2-3|few|TRBV20-1|-
CSAPDRKGTDTQYF
TGCAGTGCTCCCGACCGAAAAGGCACAGATACGCAGTATTTT
>TRBJ1-6|-|TRBV4-2|TRBD1
CASSQNRGYNSPLHF
TGTGCCAGCAGCCAAAACAGGGGTTATAATTCACCCCTCCACTTT
>TRBJ1-2|-|TRBV3-1|-
CASSPVPGARDYGYTF
TGTGCCAGCAGCCCAGTGCCGGGGGCTCGAGACTATGGCTACACCTTC
>TRBJ2-7|-|TRBV5-1|TRBD1
CASSADRGPFEQYF
TGCGCCAGCAGCGCGGACAGGGGGCCCTTCGAGCAGTACTTC
>TRBJ1-1|few|TRBV9|-
CASSPRQAHTEAFF
TGTGCCAGCAGCCCTCGACAGGCCCACACTGAAGCTTTCTTT
>TRBJ2-7|once|TRBV4-2|-
CASSSTGRSEQYF
TGTGCCAGCAGCTCTACGGGACGGTCCGAGCAGTACTTC
>TRBJ2-7|-|TRBV5-1|-
CASSFTGKSYEQYF
TGCGCCAGCAGCTTCACAGGGAAATCCTACGAGCAGTACTTC
>TRBJ1-1|-|TRBV5-1|-
CASSLEVGRGTEAFF
TGCGCCAGCAGCTTGGAGGTGGGGCGCGGCACTGAAGCTTTCTTT
>TRBJ2-2|-|TRBV29-1|-
CSVAKGQVNTGELFF
TGCAGCGTTGCGAAGGGACAAGTGAACACCGGGGAGCTGTTTTTT
>TRBJ1-6|-|TRBV7-8|TRBD1
CASSLGKADRGFINSPLHF
TGTGCCAGCAGCTTAGGAAAGGCGGACAGGGGGTTCATAAATTCACCCCTCCACTTT
>TRBJ2-2|-|TRBV9|-
CASSVARFNTGELFF
TGTGCCAGCAGCGTAGCTAGATTTAACACCGGGGAGCTGTTTTTT
>TRBJ1-1|-|TRBV27|-
CASSFNRGTEAFF
TGTGCCAGCAGTTTTAACCGGGGAACTGAAGCTTTCTTT
>TRBJ1-5|-|TRBV11-2|-
CASSATVSMPQHF
TGTGCCAGCAGCGCGACAGTTTCAATGCCCCAGCATTTT
>TRBJ1-4|-|TRBV27|-
CASSPWGGTNEKLFF
TGTGCCAGCAGTCCTTGGGGTGGGACTAATGAAAAACTGTTTTTT
>TRBJ1-2|few|TRBV5-1|TRBD1
CASSPGGQGFYGYTF
TGCGCCAGCAGCCCCGGCGGACAGGGCTTTTATGGCTACACCTTC
>TRBJ1-1|-|TRBV18|TRBD1
CASSADRATEAFF
TGTGCCAGCTCAGCCGACAGGGCCACTGAAGCTTTCTTT
>TRBJ1-3|few|TRBV10-3|-
CALGGGSGNTIYF
TGTGCCCTAGGGGGAGGCTCTGGAAACACCATATATTTT
>TRBJ1-1|-|TRBV30|-
CAWSVVGNTEAFF
TGTGCCTGGAGTGTCGTGGGGAACACTGAAGCTTTCTTT
>TRBJ2-7|-|TRBV18|TRBD1
CASSPRGQGVSEQYF
TGTGCCAGCTCACCACGAGGACAGGGGGTGAGCGAGCAGTACTTC
>TRBJ2-2|-|TRBV4-3|-
CASSQGGGSTGELFF
TGCGCCAGCAGCCAAGGGGGAGGCAGCACCGGGGAGCTGTTTTTT
>TRBJ1-1|-|TRBV28|-
CASRLWGTEAFF
TGTGCCAGCAGGCTTTGGGGCACTGAAGCTTTCTTT
>TRBJ1-2|few|TRBV5-1|-
CASSLGDPLYGYTF
TGCGCCAGCAGCTTGGGGGACCCGCTTTATGGCTACACCTTC
>TRBJ2-7|few|TRBV20-1|TRBD1
CSAPGQGPYEQYF
TGCAGTGCCCCGGGACAGGGGCCGTACGAGCAGTACTTC
>TRBJ1-2|-|TRBV7-9|-
CASSLGRDPPGGYTF
TGTGCCAGCAGCTTAGGCCGGGACCCACCTGGTGGCTACACCTTC
>TRBJ2-5|-|TRBV7-9|-
CASSLVRPTAETQYF
TGTGCCAGCAGCTTAGTCAGGCCTACTGCGGAGACCCAGTACTTC
>TRBJ1-2|few|TRBV5-1|-
CASSGGGALSYGYTF
TGCGCCAGCAGCGGTGGTGGGGCTCTGAGCTATGGCTACACCTTC
>TRBJ2-2|few|TRBV5-1|-
CASSPVRNTGELFF
TGCGCCAGCAGTCCGGTCAGAAACACCGGGGAGCTGTTTTTT
>TRBJ2-7|-|TRBV15|-
CATSREAPTVYEQYF
TGTGCCACCAGCAGAGAAGCCCCGACCGTTTACGAGCAGTACTTC
>TRBJ1-2|once|TRBV11-2|-
CASSLGDYYGYTF
TGTGCCAGCAGCTTGGGGGACTACTATGGCTACACCTTC
>TRBJ1-1|-|TRBV5-1|-
CASSLEVDRRYTEAFF
TGCGCCAGCAGCTTGGAAGTGGATAGGAGATACACTGAAGCTTTCTTT
>TRBJ1-3|few|TRBV12-3/TRBV12-4|-
CASAPRQAWSGNTIYF
TGTGCCAGCGCCCCCCGACAAGCTTGGTCTGGAAACACCATATATTTT
>TRBJ2-7|-|TRBV20-1|TRBD1
CSARDPGQGAYEQYF
TGCAGTGCTAGGGATCCGGGACAGGGGGCATACGAGCAGTACTTC
>TRBJ2-1|-|TRBV10-2|-
CASSESEGHYNEQFF
TGCGCCAGCAGCGAGAGCGAGGGGCATTACAATGAGCAGTTCTTC
>TRBJ1-2|few|TRBV5-1|-
CASSYDPNFGYTF
TGCGCCAGCAGCTACGACCCGAACTTTGGCTACACCTTC
>TRBJ2-7|few|TRBV9|-
CASSPTLGFNEQYF
TGTGCCAGCAGCCCTACGCTGGGGTTTAACGAGCAGTACTTC
>TRBJ1-5|-|TRBV25-1|-
CASSEQGWNQPQHF
TGTGCCAGCAGTGAGCAGGGCTGGAATCAGCCCCAGCATTTT
>TRBJ1-2|few|TRBV10-3|-
CAISESTGIANGYTF
TGTGCCATCAGTGAGTCTACAGGGATCGCTAACGGCTACACCTTC
>TRBJ1-2|few|TRBV29-1|TRBD1
CSAVRAGGYYGYTF
TGCAGCGCCGTACGGGCAGGGGGATACTATGGCTACACCTTC
>TRBJ2-7|-|TRBV4-2|-
CASSQTGGHSYEQYF
TGTGCCAGCAGCCAAACCGGAGGACACTCCTACGAGCAGTACTTC
>TRBJ1-2|-|TRBV6-2/TRBV6-3|-
CASTPHKGRGDYGYTF
TGTGCCAGCACCCCCCATAAGGGCAGGGGCGACTATGGCTACACCTTC